This is a list of T cell receptor beta chains from one sample in a study of T cells in Graves' hyperthyroidism and ophthalmopathy. TCRdb re-analysed the multiplex PCR reads in MiXCR, keeping a single row per CDR3 protein. The table has about half a million distinct CDR3 sequences, around 22% seen once. Sequenced input: blood. These receptors were taken from a woman in her twenties or thirties with Graves' ophthalmopathy. Both conserved end residues are part of each CDR3. D genes are given only for firm matches. The listing skips clone size in some rows; elsewhere it reads once, few, many or a size class.

V	D	J	size	DNA	CDR3
TRBV28	.	TRBJ2-7	.	TGTGCCAGCAGCAACCCACGGGACGAGCAGTACTTC	CASSNPRDEQYF
TRBV2	.	TRBJ1-5	many	TGTGCCAGCAGTGAAAGTCAGGACCAAAGGGGCAATCAGCCCCAGCATTTT	CASSESQDQRGNQPQHF
TRBV2	TRBD1	TRBJ2-5	.	TGTGCCAGCAGTATGACGGACAGGCAAGAGACCCAGTACTTC	CASSMTDRQETQYF
TRBV28	.	TRBJ1-2	many	TGTGCCAGCAGTTTAGGCCATGGCTACACCTTC	CASSLGHGYTF
TRBV6-5	.	TRBJ1-3	many	TGTGCCAGCAGTTACTCTCGGGGGTCTGGAAACACCATATATTTT	CASSYSRGSGNTIYF
TRBV30	TRBD2	TRBJ2-7	.	TGTGCCTGGAGGAAGGCGGGAGGGCCTTTGGGGCAGTACTTC	CAWRKAGGPLGQYF
TRBV6-5	.	TRBJ1-3	many	TGTGCCAGCAGTTATGTGAAGAACACCATATATTTT	CASSYVKNTIYF
TRBV5-1	.	TRBJ1-1	many	TGCGCCAGCAGCTTGGGCGGAGGTTGGCGGAACACTGAAACTTTCTTT	CASSLGGGWRNTETFF
TRBV12-5	.	TRBJ2-5	.	TGTGCTAGTGGTTTCGCACCACTTGGGGGAGAGACCCAGTACTTC	CASGFAPLGGETQYF
TRBV20-1	.	TRBJ2-7	many	TGCAGTGCTAAGCGGTCTAGCTCCTACGAGCAGTACTTC	CSAKRSSSYEQYF
TRBV2	TRBD2	TRBJ2-7	.	TGTGCCAGCAGCCAAGGACTAGCGGGATTTTACGAGCAGTACTTC	CASSQGLAGFYEQYF
TRBV12-3/TRBV12-4	.	TRBJ1-4	few	TGTGCCAGCAGTTTAGGAGGGCATAATGAAAAACTGTTTTTT	CASSLGGHNEKLFF
TRBV5-5	TRBD2	TRBJ2-7	.	TGTGCCAGCAGCTTGGAAGCGGGGTCTCGAAATACGAGGCAGTACTTC	CASSLEAGSRNTRQYF
TRBV5-6	.	TRBJ2-7	few	TGTGCCAGCAGCTTGGAGGAGCCCTCCTACGAGCAGTACTTC	CASSLEEPSYEQYF
TRBV12-5	.	TRBJ1-1	few	TGTGCTAGTGATATTAGCGGGTTTGGGGTGAGGAACACTGAAGCTTTCTTT	CASDISGFGVRNTEAFF
TRBV20-1	.	TRBJ2-5	.	TGCAGTGCTCTGATACCCGGGGGCTGGGAGACCCAGTACTTC	CSALIPGGWETQYF
TRBV13	.	TRBJ1-1	.	TGTGCCAGCGTCGGGGGTGGTGAAGCTTTCTTT	CASVGGGEAFF
TRBV20-1	.	TRBJ1-6	few	TGCAGTGCTAAAACAGGCTCCTATAATTCACCCCTCCACTTT	CSAKTGSYNSPLHF
TRBV5-8	.	TRBJ1-1	many	TGTGCCAGCAGCCTGGACTGGAACACTGAAGCTTTCTTT	CASSLDWNTEAFF
TRBV5-1	TRBD1	TRBJ2-7	.	TGCGCCAGTAGAATTTCCGGGACAGGGGGCGACGAGCAGTACTTC	CASRISGTGGDEQYF
TRBV7-9	TRBD1	TRBJ1-3	few	TGTGCCAGCAGCTTCCGGGACAGGGGCAACACCATATATTTT	CASSFRDRGNTIYF
TRBV30	.	TRBJ1-2	once	TGTGCCTGGGTGACAGGAGGCAGCTATGGCTACACCTTC	CAWVTGGSYGYTF
TRBV19	.	TRBJ1-1	.	TGTGCCAGTAGTAAGGGGAGCGGAGCATTTGAAGCTTTCTTT	CASSKGSGAFEAFF
TRBV19	.	TRBJ2-7	many	TGTGCCAGCCCGAGGCACGAAAAATACTTC	CASPRHEKYF
TRBV25-1	TRBD1	TRBJ2-2	few	TGTGCCAGCAGGGGGACAGGGGGTTTCGGGGAGCTGTTTTTT	CASRGTGGFGELFF
TRBV27	TRBD1	TRBJ1-5	.	TGTGCCAGCAGGCGGGACAGTGGGGCGGGCAATCAGCCCCAGCATTTT	CASRRDSGAGNQPQHF
TRBV4-2	TRBD2	TRBJ2-7	many	TGTGCCAGCAGCCAGCGACTAGCGCCCTACGAGCAGTACTTC	CASSQRLAPYEQYF
TRBV29-1	.	TRBJ1-1	many	TGCAGCGTTGAAGACCCCGACCGGATGAACACTGAAGCTTTCTTT	CSVEDPDRMNTEAFF
TRBV5-1	.	TRBJ2-2	many	TGCGCCAGCAGCTTGGATAAGAGCACCGGGGAGCTGTTTTTT	CASSLDKSTGELFF
TRBV30	.	TRBJ1-1	.	TGTGCCTGGAGTGTGGGGGGCTACACTGAAGCTTTCTTT	CAWSVGGYTEAFF
TRBV12-5	.	TRBJ1-1	.	TGTGCTAGTGGTCCGACGACCTGGACGGACACTGAAGCTTTCTTT	CASGPTTWTDTEAFF
TRBV6-2/TRBV6-3	.	TRBJ1-5	.	TGTGCCAGCAGGCGAGGGGGACGTCAGCCCCAGCATTTT	CASRRGGRQPQHF
TRBV28	.	TRBJ2-7	many	TGTGCCAGCAGTAGTCAATTAAGTTACGAGCAATACTTC	CASSSQLSYEQYF
TRBV30	.	TRBJ1-3	.	TGTGCCTGGAGTCCCCACAGGGTTGGAAACACCATATATTTT	CAWSPHRVGNTIYF
TRBV5-6	TRBD1	TRBJ2-4	.	TGTGCCAGCAGCCTAATCCTTACAGGGGGCGCGGGCAAAAACATTCAGTACTTC	CASSLILTGGAGKNIQYF
TRBV12-3/TRBV12-4	TRBD1	TRBJ2-3	many	TGTGCCAGCAACACTTACGGGACAGGGCTTGCAGATACGCAGTATTTT	CASNTYGTGLADTQYF
TRBV6-2/TRBV6-3	TRBD2	TRBJ2-5	many	TGTGCCAGCAGTTACACCCATAGCGGGATCGCGCAAGAGACCCAGTACTTC	CASSYTHSGIAQETQYF
TRBV19	.	TRBJ1-5	few	TGTGCCAGTAGATTAGGGGTTGACAATCAGCCCCAGCATTTT	CASRLGVDNQPQHF
TRBV4-2	.	TRBJ2-2	.	TGTGCCAGCAGCCAAGATCGAGGGGGATTCGAGTCCGGGGAGCTGTTTTTT	CASSQDRGGFESGELFF
TRBV6-1	TRBD2	TRBJ2-5	many	TGTGCCAGCAGTGAACCTGGACTAGCAGGCCAGGAGACCCAGTACTTC	CASSEPGLAGQETQYF
TRBV6-2/TRBV6-3	.	TRBJ2-7	many	TGTGCCAGCAAATTGGGGCGGTCAGTAGTTGGCGAGCAGTACTTC	CASKLGRSVVGEQYF
TRBV6-5	.	TRBJ2-7	many	TGTGCCAGCAGTTACAGGAGGCAGGGTGGATGGGAGCAGTACTTC	CASSYRRQGGWEQYF
TRBV7-2	TRBD2	TRBJ2-7	few	TGTGCCAGCAATAGCGGGAGTAGGTACGAGCAGTACTTC	CASNSGSRYEQYF
TRBV6-1	.	TRBJ1-5	.	TGTGCCAGCAGTGAAGCATGGTATCAGCCCCAGCATTTT	CASSEAWYQPQHF
TRBV30	TRBD1	TRBJ1-1	many	TGTGCCTGGAACAGGGGCAGGGAGAACACTGAAGCTTTCTTT	CAWNRGRENTEAFF
TRBV5-1	.	TRBJ2-7	many	TGCGCCAGCAGCATATTTGCGGGCCTTTCCTACGAGCAGTACTTC	CASSIFAGLSYEQYF
TRBV6-5	.	TRBJ2-7	.	TGTGCCAGCAGTTACCCGCAGACAGGTTCCTACGAGCAGTACTTC	CASSYPQTGSYEQYF
TRBV6-2/TRBV6-3	.	TRBJ1-5	.	TGTGCCAGCAGCCCCCCCCGGCAGCGAAGATATAGCAATCAGCCCCAGCATTTT	CASSPPRQRRYSNQPQHF
TRBV20-1	TRBD1	TRBJ1-1	few	TGCAGTGCTAGAGAACCTAACAGGGGGCTCGGCACTGAAGCTTTCTTT	CSAREPNRGLGTEAFF
TRBV2	.	TRBJ1-5	many	TGTGCCAGCCGGGACGTGGCAGGGAATCAGCCCCAGCATTTT	CASRDVAGNQPQHF
TRBV5-6	.	TRBJ2-2	many	TGTGCCAGCAGCTTGATTCTCACCGGGGAGCTGTTTTTT	CASSLILTGELFF
TRBV12-3/TRBV12-4	TRBD1	TRBJ1-2	many	TGTGCCAGCAGTTTCCAGGGGGCGCGAGGCTACACCTTC	CASSFQGARGYTF
TRBV2	TRBD1	TRBJ1-2	many	TGTGCCAGCAGGGGGACAGTCCGTGGCTACACCTTC	CASRGTVRGYTF
TRBV6-2/TRBV6-3	TRBD2	TRBJ2-7	many	TGTGCCAGCAGTTACGAAGCCGCCGGGACTAGTACCTACGAGCAGTACTTC	CASSYEAAGTSTYEQYF
TRBV6-2/TRBV6-3	TRBD1	TRBJ2-7	many	TGTGCCAGCAGTTACCGGACAGGCTCCTACGAGCAGTACTTC	CASSYRTGSYEQYF
TRBV28	TRBD1	TRBJ1-5	.	TGTGCCAGCAGGACAGGGGTGGTGACCCAGCATTTT	CASRTGVVTQHF
TRBV20-1	.	TRBJ2-5	few	TGCAGTGCTAGGACTGTCCAAGAGACCCAGTACTTC	CSARTVQETQYF
TRBV16	.	TRBJ1-3	many	TGTGCCAGCGGCCAACAAGAATTAGGAAACACCATATATTTT	CASGQQELGNTIYF
TRBV20-1	TRBD1	TRBJ2-7	.	TGCAGTGCTAGAGATGGAGACAGGGTATCCTACGAGCAGTACTTC	CSARDGDRVSYEQYF